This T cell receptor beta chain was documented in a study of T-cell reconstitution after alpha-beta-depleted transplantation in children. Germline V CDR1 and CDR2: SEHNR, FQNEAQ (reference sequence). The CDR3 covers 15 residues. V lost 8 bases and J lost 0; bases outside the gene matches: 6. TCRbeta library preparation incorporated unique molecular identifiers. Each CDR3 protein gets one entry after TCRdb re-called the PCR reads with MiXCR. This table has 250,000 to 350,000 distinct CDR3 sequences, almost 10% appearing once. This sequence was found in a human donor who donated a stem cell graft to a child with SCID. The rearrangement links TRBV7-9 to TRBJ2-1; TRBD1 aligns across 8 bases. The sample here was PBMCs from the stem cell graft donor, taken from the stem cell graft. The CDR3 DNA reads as TGTGCCAGCGTCTACAGGGGGGACTCCTACAATGAGCAGTTCTTC. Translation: CASVYRGDSYNEQFF.